This TCR beta chain was captured in a study of tumor-infiltrating lymphocytes in primary liver carcinoma. The overall study: All patients, whether men or women, fell within 30 to 69 years of age. Each of the samples returned roughly 3.5 to 8 million productive TCRbeta reads (a yield similar across tissue types). Broader study findings: Tumor-adjacent and tumor-blood pairs overlapped less than tumor region pairs did. Bulk unsorted sampling precluded comparing CD4+ and CD8+ repertoires.

The blood RNA (from unsorted whole blood) was obtained, and germline DNA was also extracted. Note on this clonotype: Its antigen remains unknown.

The J segment lost 1 base and the V segment lost 0 bases, leaving 15 bases of the junction unmatched. Germline CDR1 is LGHNA and CDR2 is YNFKEQ. This CDR3 spans 19 amino acids. A primer in the constant region served to generate TCR beta cDNA from about 470 ng of total RNA. Slightly modified ARM-PCR served as the procedure for the TCR beta libraries. These libraries came from three rounds of nested multiplex PCR. Amplification in the first two PCR rounds was performed using TRBV1-TRBV30 forward primers and a C-beta reverse primer for approximately 10 cycles each. TCRdb analysed the multiplex PCR reads with MiXCR anew, one entry per CDR3 protein. The sample includes around 170,000 distinct CDR3 sequences, roughly 60% of them seen just once.

The chain couples TRBV4-2 to TRBJ2-7, with 7 bases fitting TRBD2. The specimen was peripheral blood. The receptor's source is a middle-aged man with primary liver carcinoma and hepatitis B virus infection. CDR3 sequence reads: CASSQEGLAEEFGSYEQYF. CDR3 DNA sequence: TGTGCCAGCAGCCAAGAAGGGCTAGCGGAAGAGTTCGGGTCCTACGAGCAGTACTTC.